The 17 T cell receptor beta chains below come from one sample, sequenced in a study of cytotoxic CD8 clonotypes in ibrutinib-treated CLL. TCRdb keeps only in-frame clones here, not all; method: immunoSEQ multiplex PCR. The sample records 200,000 to 250,000 clones, 70% being singletons. The material sequenced was PBMCs, taken after 24 months of ibrutinib treatment. Receptor source: a human donor with chronic lymphocytic leukemia.

As concerns this clone: A much more abundant neighbour one base away suggests this may be a read error. Other DNA sequences from this sample encode an identical CDR3 as well. This sequence joins TRBV27 and TRBJ1-1; no definite D call. V gave up 0 bases and J gave up 0 bases, with 2 bases separating them. Germline CDR1 reads MNHEY; CDR2 reads SMNVEV (reference sequence). There are 13 residues in the CDR3. CDR3 in DNA: TGTGCCAGCAGTTTATCGGTGAACACTGAAGCTTTCTTT. Protein product: CASSLSVNTEAFF.

Points on this clone: One junction end disagrees with the germline gene, perhaps due to a read error. CDR3: CASSQARDTEAFF. DNA of the CDR3: TGTGCCAGCTCCCAAGCTAGGGACACCGAAGCTTTCTTT. V and J are TRBV18 and TRBJ1-1; D is possibly TRBD1 (6 bases). CDR1 is KGHSH, CDR2 LQKENI, per germline. CDR3 length equals 13 residues.

The chain recombines TRBV6-1 with TRBJ1-2; D perhaps matches TRBD1 (6 bases). V lost 3 bases and J lost 1, with 15 bases in between. CDR1 is MNHNS and CDR2 is SASEGT in the germline V gene. This CDR3 is built from 16 residues. CDR3 region: CASSETTGKNNYGYTF. The CDR3 DNA sequence: TGTGCCAGCAGTGAGACGACAGGCAAAAATAACTATGGCTACACCTTC.

This clone came up once. The gene calls are TRBV28 and TRBJ2-7; 11 bases agree with TRBD2. This CDR3 has 16 amino acids. Germline values: CDR1 MDHEN, CDR2 SYDVKM. Trimming took 4 bases from V and 4 from J; bases not matched to a gene: 9. The CDR3 sequence: CASSWSSGTSGYEQYF. In DNA form, the CDR3 reads TGTGCCAGCAGTTGGTCTTCCGGGACTAGCGGATACGAGCAGTACTTC. Complete variable domain (other parts from reference TRBV28 and TRBJ2-7): DVKVTQSSRYLVKRTGEKVFLECVQDMDHENMFWYRQDPGLGLRLIYFSYDVKMKEKGDIPEGYSVSREKKERFSLILESASTNQTSMYLCASSWSSGTSGYEQYFGPGTRLTVT.

Points on this clone: This may arise from a read error, as a much more abundant clone is one base away. J is TRBJ1-5 and V is TRBV27; no clear D. With 2 bases removed from V and 2 bases from J, the gap between germline ends came to 4 bases. The germline gives CDR1 MNHEY, CDR2 SMNVEV (reference sequence). There are 13 residues in the CDR3. CDR3 loop: CASSLVGNQPQHF. In DNA, the CDR3 is TGTGCCAGCAGTTTAGTGGGCAATCAGCCCCAGCATTTT.

The gene calls are TRBV7-3 and TRBJ1-2; D uncertain. This CDR3 has 16 amino acids. Germline CDR1 SGHTA, CDR2 FQGTGA. The V end was cut by 5 bases, the J end by 0 bases, with 16 bases between. The chain's CDR3 is CASSRPIGEPNYGYTF. In DNA, the CDR3 is TGTGCCAGCAGCCGACCGATCGGGGAACCTAACTATGGCTACACCTTC.

The chain joins TRBV29-1 to TRBJ2-2; tentatively, D is TRBD1 or TRBD2 (5 bases each). This CDR3 is 13 amino acids long. CDR1 and CDR2 (germline): SQVTM, ANQGSEA. Trimming took 7 bases from V and 5 from J, leaving 14 bases between them. CDR3 region: CSGTGTGTGELFF. The CDR3 DNA sequence: TGCAGCGGCACCGGGACGGGTACCGGGGAGCTGTTTTTT.

The chain combines TRBV6-5 with TRBJ1-2; D may be TRBD1 (5 bases). In germline, CDR1 is MNHEY, CDR2 SVGAGI. V was clipped by 4 bases and J by 1 base, with 10 bases between them. The CDR3 totals 14 residues. The CDR3 reads CASSFDRLNYGYTF. Here the CDR3 DNA reads TGTGCCAGCAGTTTCGACAGACTTAACTATGGCTACACCTTC.

The V and J genes are TRBV28 and TRBJ1-2; D gene ambiguous. The CDR3 loop spans 12 amino acids. V lost 3 bases, J lost 8 bases, and 10 bases lay in between. Germline CDR1 is MDHEN and CDR2 is SYDVKM. The CDR3 loop is CASSFRIGGYTF. The DNA for the CDR3 is TGTGCCAGCAGTTTTCGTATCGGGGGCTACACCTTC.

CDR3 sequence (DNA): TGCGCCAGCAGCCTAGGAGGAACAACTAATGAAAAACTGTTTTTT. Residues: CASSLGGTTNEKLFF. V gene TRBV5-1 combines with J gene TRBJ1-4; no clear D gene. From germline, CDR1 is SGHRS and CDR2 YFSETQ. CDR3 size: 15 residues. Between the trimmed V and J ends, which lost 4 bases and 0 bases, there was a span of 10 bases.

The V and J genes are TRBV2 and TRBJ1-1; the D gene is possibly TRBD1 (6 bases). Germline CDR1 and CDR2: SNHLY and FYNNEI. CDR3 length: 13 amino acids. The V end lost 6 bases, the J end lost 1 base, and 9 bases lay between the germline ends. The CDR3 is CASRGQPNTEAFF. The CDR3 bases are TGTGCCAGCAGAGGACAGCCGAACACTGAAGCTTTCTTT.

This clone was detected only once. This chain joins TRBV25-1 and TRBJ2-1; 13 nucleotides agree with TRBD2. Germline CDR1 is MGHDK and CDR2 is SYGVNS. V dropped 5 bases and J dropped 4; count of bases not matched to a gene: 2. This CDR3 has 15 residues. The CDR3 DNA is TGTGCCAGCAGTCGGACTAGCGGGAGTTACAATGAGCAGTTCTTC. Translating it yields CASSRTSGSYNEQFF. Drawing the rest from reference TRBV25-1 and TRBJ2-1, the complete variable domain is EADIYQTPRYLVIGTGKKITLECSQTMGHDKMYWYQQDPGMELHLIHYSYGVNSTEKGDLSSESTVSRIRTEHFPLTLESARPSHTSQYLCASSRTSGSYNEQFFGPGTRLTVL.

This clone was seen a single time. This sequence joins TRBV6-5 and TRBJ2-7; 8 bases fit TRBD2. V shed 2 bases and J 2 bases; nucleotides not matched to a gene: 8. The CDR3 totals 16 residues. Germline V gene lookup returns CDR1 MNHEY and CDR2 SVGAGI. CDR3 in amino acids: CASSYALAVPPYEQYF. The CDR3 DNA reads as TGTGCCAGCAGTTACGCACTAGCGGTCCCACCCTACGAGCAGTACTTC.

The chain is built from TRBV28 and TRBJ2-5; D is perhaps TRBD1 (6 bases). Germline V gene data show CDR1 as MDHEN and CDR2 as SYDVKM. CDR3 size: 15 residues. Trimming removed 1 base from V and 4 bases from J, with 13 bases in between. CDR3 bases: TGTGCCAGCAGTTTATATACAGGGTCCGGAGAGACCCAGTACTTC. Amino acids: CASSLYTGSGETQYF.

The V and J genes are TRBV4-2 and TRBJ2-1, with 8 bases identical to TRBD2. V dropped 3 bases and J dropped 6; count of bases not matched to a gene: 4. The length of the CDR3 is 14 residues. Germline V gives CDR1 LGHNA, CDR2 YNFKEQ. The CDR3 DNA sequence: TGTGCCAGCAGCCAGTCCGGGACTAGCAATGAGCAGTTCTTC. This encodes CASSQSGTSNEQFF.

This CDR3 is CASSLGAARGYEQYF. CDR3 DNA: TGTGCCAGCAGTTTAGGGGCGGCCCGAGGGTACGAGCAGTACTTC. The chain is built from TRBV27 and TRBJ2-7; D tentatively fits TRBD1 or TRBD2 (5 bases each). In germline, CDR1 is MNHEY, CDR2 SMNVEV (reference sequence). CDR3 length equals 15 residues. Between the trimmed V and J ends, which lost 2 bases and 4 bases, there was a span of 15 bases.

This clone was detected only a few times. The J gene is TRBJ2-3, the V gene TRBV2, with D unresolved. V was trimmed by 6 bases and J by 11 bases, leaving 12 bases between them. The germline gives CDR1 SNHLY, CDR2 FYNNEI. This CDR3 has 11 amino acids. As DNA, the CDR3 is TGTGCCAGCAGGTCTGTTGGTGGGCAGTATTTT. Translating gives CASRSVGGQYF.